This T cell receptor beta chain was observed in a study of shared clonotypes between healthy human individuals. Turning to the study itself: Plates per donor: three CD4 naive, three CD4 memory, two CD8 naive, one CD8 memory.

Germline values: CDR1 MNHEY, CDR2 SMNVEV (reference sequence). There are 14 residues in the CDR3. The ends were cut back, 5 bases at V and 0 bases at J, with 8 bases in the middle. Genomic DNA per cell subset filled all wells of several immunoSEQ plates. The table came from immunoSEQ multiplex PCR; TCRdb's copy has only in-frame clones and leaves some out. The sample shows about 1.1 million clones, around 82% of them seen only once. The sequence came from a man aged 18 to 30 in good health. Some clones in this sample may be carry-over from other donors' samples. This chain uses TRBV27 with TRBJ1-5; D perhaps matches TRBD1 (6 bases). The sequenced sample was memory CD4+ T cells from PBMCs. Subset of the sample: CD45RA-negative fraction. CDR3 in amino acids: CASSQGLSNQPQHF. CDR3 bases: TGTGCCAGCAGTCAGGGGCTTAGCAATCAGCCCCAGCATTTT.